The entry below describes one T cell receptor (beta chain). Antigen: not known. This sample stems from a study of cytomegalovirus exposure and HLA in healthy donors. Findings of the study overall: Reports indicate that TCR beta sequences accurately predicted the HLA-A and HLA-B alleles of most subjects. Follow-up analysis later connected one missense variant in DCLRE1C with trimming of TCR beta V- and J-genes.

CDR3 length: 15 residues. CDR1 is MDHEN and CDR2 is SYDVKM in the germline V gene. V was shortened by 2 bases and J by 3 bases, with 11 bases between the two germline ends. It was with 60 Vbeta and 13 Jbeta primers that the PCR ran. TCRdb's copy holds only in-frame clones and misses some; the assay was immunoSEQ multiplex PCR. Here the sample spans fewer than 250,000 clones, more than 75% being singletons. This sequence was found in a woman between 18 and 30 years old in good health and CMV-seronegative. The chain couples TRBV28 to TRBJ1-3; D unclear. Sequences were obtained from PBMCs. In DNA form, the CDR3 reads TGTGCCAGCAGTTTAGGGCAGGCTTTTGGAAACACCATATATTTT. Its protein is CASSLGQAFGNTIYF.